The 16 T cell receptor beta chains reported below all come from one sample, sequenced in a study of T cells expressing NK-cell markers. TCRdb reprocessed the 5' RACE reads and stores each CDR3 protein as one record, lacking DNA. The listing records some 390,000 distinct CDR3 sequences. The specimen was blood T cells: a sorted CD56 or NKG2C T cell subset, CD4+ or CD8+ T cells, or bulk PBMC T cells (not recorded which). These receptors were collected from a woman in her fifties or sixties in good health.

The V call is TRBV29-1, the J call TRBJ2-3; TCRdb proposes TRBD1, but this gene call is untestable without DNA. Germline lookup yields CDR1 SQVTM and CDR2 ANQGSEA. CDR3 length: 14 residues. CDR3 amino acids: CSKRTSPFTDTQYF.

The chain's CDR3 is CAWSRDSNSYNEQFF. The V gene is TRBV30, the J gene TRBJ2-1; there is no DNA to check the TCRdb D call of TRBD1. The germline CDR1 and CDR2 sequences are GTSNPN and SVGIG (reference sequence). The CDR3 extends over 15 amino acids. The full variable domain, in which reference TRBV30 and TRBJ2-1 provide the parts outside the CDR3, is SQTIHQWPATLVQPVGSPLSLECTVEGTSNPNLYWYRQAAGRGLQLLFYSVGIGQISSEVPQNLSASRPQDRQFILSSKKLLLSDSGFYLCAWSRDSNSYNEQFFGPGTRLTVL.

The CDR3 region is CASSLGGGVEQFF. The V call is TRBV7-8, the J call TRBJ2-1; the D call of TRBD1 rests on TCRdb alone, since no DNA is present to check it. The CDR3 consists of 13 residues. The germline V gene has CDR1 SGHVS and CDR2 FQNEAQ.

The CDR3 region is CASSPGGAGTGELFF. The chain recombines TRBV12-3 or TRBV12-4 with TRBJ2-2; checking the TCRdb D call of TRBD1 is not possible without DNA. CDR3 length equals 15 residues.

The chain is built from TRBV5-1 and TRBJ2-2; TCRdb's assignment of TRBD2 cannot be checked, as there is no DNA. Per the germline V gene, CDR1 is SGHRS and CDR2 is YFSETQ. CDR3 size: 16 residues. CDR3 sequence reads: CASSFRLAGDTGELFF.

The chain links TRBV5-6 to TRBJ1-3. Germline loops: CDR1 SGHDT, CDR2 YYEEEE. There are 17 residues in the CDR3. This chain's CDR3 is CASNLLGSLSSGNTIYF. The whole variable domain, filled in from reference TRBV5-6 and TRBJ1-3, reads DAGVTQSPTHLIKTRGQQVTLRCSPKSGHDTVSWYQQALGQGPQFIFQYYEEEERQRGNFPDRFSGHQFPNYSSELNVNALLLGDSALYLCASNLLGSLSSGNTIYFGEGSWLTVV.

CDR3 sequence: CASSFALRDRNEQFF. This sequence joins TRBV7-9 and TRBJ2-1; the D call of TRBD1 rests on TCRdb alone, since no DNA is present to check it. Looked up from germline, CDR1 is SEHNR and CDR2 is FQNEAQ (reference sequence). The CDR3 loop spans 15 amino acids.

This chain connects TRBV3-1 to TRBJ1-1; absent DNA, TCRdb's TRBD1 call cannot be checked. The V gene's germline CDR1 is LGHDT and CDR2 YNNKEL (reference sequence). The CDR3 extends over 14 amino acids. This CDR3 is CASSQLSGVTEAFF.

The chain couples TRBV9 to TRBJ2-1; TCRdb returns TRBD2, unconfirmable since there is no DNA. CDR1 and CDR2 from the germline V gene are SGDLS and YYNGEE. The CDR3 length is 15 residues. Here the CDR3 reads CASSQGLVYYNEQFF.

The V and J genes are TRBV6-1 and TRBJ1-1. The CDR3 extends over 13 amino acids. CDR1 is MNHNS and CDR2 is SASEGT in the germline V gene. The CDR3 is CASLAGLSTEAFF.

The CDR3 region is CASSFRTSGRSLLPQYF. The chain joins TRBV27 to TRBJ2-7; there is no DNA to check the TCRdb D call of TRBD2. Germline assignment: CDR1 MNHEY and CDR2 SMNVEV (reference sequence). This CDR3 region has 17 residues.

CDR3 residues: CASSFGAFPDTQYF. This chain uses TRBV12-3 or TRBV12-4 with TRBJ2-3. The CDR3 sequence is 14 residues long.

The chain joins TRBV6-6 to TRBJ1-5; TCRdb's assignment of TRBD1 cannot be checked, as there is no DNA. The CDR3 runs 15 residues. In germline, CDR1 is MNHNY, CDR2 SVGAGI (reference sequence). The CDR3 loop is CASSWRTGGNQPQHF.

This chain links TRBV14 with TRBJ2-3; the TCRdb D gene call, TRBD2, has no DNA to confirm it. The CDR3 covers 15 residues. Germline assignment: CDR1 SGHDN and CDR2 FVKESK. CDR3 in amino acids: CASSQTRPTTDTQYF.

The chain uses TRBV25-1 and TRBJ2-1. Germline values: CDR1 MGHDK, CDR2 SYGVNS. The CDR3 spans 14 residues. The CDR3 protein is CASSHEISYNEQFF. The full variable domain, its missing parts supplied by reference TRBV25-1 and TRBJ2-1, is EADIYQTPRYLVIGTGKKITLECSQTMGHDKMYWYQQDPGMELHLIHYSYGVNSTEKGDLSSESTVSRIRTEHFPLTLESARPSHTSQYLCASSHEISYNEQFFGPGTRLTVL.

This chain joins TRBV12-3 or TRBV12-4 and TRBJ1-2. This CDR3 is 13 amino acids long. The CDR3 loop reads CASSLSDFAGYTF.